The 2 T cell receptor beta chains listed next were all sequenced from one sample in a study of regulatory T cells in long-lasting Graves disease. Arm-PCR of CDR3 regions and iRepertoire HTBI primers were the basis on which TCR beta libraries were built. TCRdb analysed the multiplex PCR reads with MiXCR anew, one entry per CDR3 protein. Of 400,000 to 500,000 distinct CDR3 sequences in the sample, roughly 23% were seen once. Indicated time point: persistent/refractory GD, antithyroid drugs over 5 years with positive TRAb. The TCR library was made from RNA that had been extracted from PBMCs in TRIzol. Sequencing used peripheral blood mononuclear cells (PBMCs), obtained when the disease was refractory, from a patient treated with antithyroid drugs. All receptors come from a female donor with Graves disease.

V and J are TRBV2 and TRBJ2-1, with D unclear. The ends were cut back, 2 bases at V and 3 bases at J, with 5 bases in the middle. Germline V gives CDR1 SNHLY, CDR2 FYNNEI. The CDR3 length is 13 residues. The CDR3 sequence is CASSEPHYNEQFF. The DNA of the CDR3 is TGTGCCAGCAGTGAACCGCACTACAATGAGCAGTTCTTC.

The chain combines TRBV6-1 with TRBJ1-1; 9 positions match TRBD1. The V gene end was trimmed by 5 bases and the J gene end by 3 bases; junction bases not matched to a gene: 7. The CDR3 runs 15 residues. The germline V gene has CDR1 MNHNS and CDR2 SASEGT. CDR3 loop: CASSTDRGKDTEAFF. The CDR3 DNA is TGTGCCAGCAGTACGGACAGGGGAAAGGACACTGAAGCTTTCTTT.